This T cell receptor (beta chain) originates from a study of shared clonotypes between healthy human individuals. Notes on the study in general: In contrast to clonotypes shared by all four donors, non-shared clonotypes had lower generation probabilities. A few donors showed sharing of 4.5% to 6% of naive CD4 clonotypes. It was expected that sequencing depth would affect clonotype sharing among donors.

On this clone itself: No antigen is known for it.

The authors divided CD4+ cells into CD45RA+ naive and CD45RA-negative memory subsets. The CDR3 has 17 residues. Germline lookup yields CDR1 SEHNR and CDR2 FQNEAQ (reference sequence). After removal of 5 bases from V and 3 bases from J, the junction contained 15 bases not matched to a gene. Sequenced by immunoSEQ multiplex PCR; TCRdb stores in-frame clones only, minus some. The table shows under 1,100,000 clones, with 75% occurring only once. This TCR was sampled from a man younger than 35 in good health. The sample comprised memory CD4+ T cells sorted from blood. The subset is: CD45RA-negative fraction. V usage is TRBV7-9 and J usage is TRBJ1-1; 7 bases line up with TRBD1. The CDR3 region has the DNA TGTGCCAGCAGCCGCCCGATTTCGTTGACAGGGTACACTGAAGCTTTCTTT. Encoded protein: CASSRPISLTGYTEAFF.